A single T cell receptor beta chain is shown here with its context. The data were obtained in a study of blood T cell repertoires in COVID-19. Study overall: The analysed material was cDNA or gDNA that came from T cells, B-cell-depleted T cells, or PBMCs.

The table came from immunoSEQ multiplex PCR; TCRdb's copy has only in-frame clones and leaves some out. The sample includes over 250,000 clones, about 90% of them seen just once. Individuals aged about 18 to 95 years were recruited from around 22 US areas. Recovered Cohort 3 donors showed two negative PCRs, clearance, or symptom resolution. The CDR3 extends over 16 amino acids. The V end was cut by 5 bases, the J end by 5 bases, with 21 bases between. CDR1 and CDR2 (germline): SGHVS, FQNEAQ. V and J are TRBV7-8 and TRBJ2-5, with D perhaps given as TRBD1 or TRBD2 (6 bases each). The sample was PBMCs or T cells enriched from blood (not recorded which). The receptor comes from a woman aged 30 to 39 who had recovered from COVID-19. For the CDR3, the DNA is TGTGCCAGCAGCCAGGGGTGGCGGGATCTAGGGGAGACCCAGTACTTC. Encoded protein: CASSQGWRDLGETQYF.